A single sample is the source of the 24 T cell receptor beta chains below, sequenced in a study of tumor-infiltrating lymphocytes in localized non-small cell lung cancer. Assay: immunoSEQ multiplex PCR; the TCRdb copy retains only in-frame clones and omits some. The data show about 11,000 clones, approximately 83% seen once. The specimen was uninvolved lung tissue not adjacent to the tumor. These receptor sequences come from a human donor with non-small cell lung cancer.

This chain joins TRBV5-6 and TRBJ1-6, with D tentatively TRBD1 (6 bases). CDR3 length: 16 residues. Germline values: CDR1 SGHDT, CDR2 YYEEEE. The V end was cut by 4 bases, the J end by 3 bases, with 14 bases between. CDR3 sequence: CASSPEGGLYNSPLHF. As DNA, the CDR3 is TGTGCCAGCAGCCCCGAGGGGGGTCTCTATAATTCACCCCTCCACTTT.

The chain links TRBV5-1 to TRBJ1-4, with TRBD1 as a possible D gene (5 bases). Looked up from germline, CDR1 is SGHRS and CDR2 is YFSETQ. Trimming removed 8 bases from V and 6 bases from J, with 11 bases in between. This CDR3 contains 12 residues. In DNA, the CDR3 is TGCGCCAGTAGAGCAGGGTATGAAAAACTGTTTTTT. It codes for CASRAGYEKLFF. Full variable domain (rest looked up from reference TRBV5-1 and TRBJ1-4): KAGVTQTPRYLIKTRGQQVTLSCSPISGHRSVSWYQQTPGQGLQFLFEYFSETQRNKGNFPGRFSGRQFSNSRSEMNVSTLELGDSALYLCASRAGYEKLFFGSGTQLSVL.

This chain uses TRBV4-2 with TRBJ2-2, with 8 bases lining up with TRBD1. The CDR3 has 15 amino acids. Trimming at V came to 1 base and at J to 7 bases, leaving 5 bases not matched to a gene. Germline CDR1 and CDR2: LGHNA and YNFKEQ. For the CDR3, the DNA is TGTGCCAGCAGCCAAGTCGGACAGGGTTACGGGGAGCTGTTTTTT. Translated: CASSQVGQGYGELFF.

The CDR3 protein is CASSQDWANYYEQYF. CDR3 DNA sequence: TGCGCCAGCAGCCAAGACTGGGCTAACTACTACGAGCAGTACTTC. The V gene is TRBV4-3, the J gene TRBJ2-7; D remains ambiguous. CDR3 length equals 15 residues. Per germline, CDR1 LGHNA and CDR2 YSLEER. Trimming pared 0 bases from V and 3 bases from J, leaving 12 bases between.

The chain is built from TRBV15 and TRBJ1-1, with D perhaps TRBD1 (6 bases). In germline, CDR1 is LNHNV, CDR2 YYDKDF (reference sequence). CDR3 size: 13 residues. Deletions cut 6 bases from V and 7 bases from J, with 15 bases between. The CDR3 region is CATRRGAEVEAFF. CDR3 nucleotides: TGTGCCACCAGGAGGGGGGCAGAAGTTGAAGCTTTCTTT.

This chain connects TRBV6-5 to TRBJ2-1; TRBD2 might be the D (6 bases). Germline V gene data show CDR1 as MNHEY and CDR2 as SVGAGI. The CDR3 loop spans 15 amino acids. With 2 bases removed from V and 0 bases from J, the gap between germline ends came to 8 bases. CDR3 residues: CASSYGGSSYNEQFF. CDR3 coding DNA: TGTGCCAGCAGTTACGGAGGGAGCTCCTACAATGAGCAGTTCTTC.

V is TRBV19 and J is TRBJ1-2, with 10 bases matching TRBD1. J lost 4 bases, V lost 0 bases, and 8 bases had no gene match. Germline CDR1 reads LNHDA; CDR2 reads SQIVND (reference sequence). This CDR3 spans 17 amino acids. The CDR3 bases are TGTGCCAGTAGTATAGATTTGCCGACAGGGGGCTTCTATGGCTACACCTTC. Encoded protein: CASSIDLPTGGFYGYTF. The entire variable domain, with the rest obtained from reference TRBV19 and TRBJ1-2, is as follows: DGGITQSPKYLFRKEGQNVTLSCEQNLNHDAMYWYRQDPGQGLRLIYYSQIVNDFQKGDIAEGYSVSREKKESFPLTVTSAQKNPTAFYLCASSIDLPTGGFYGYTFGSGTRLTVV.

The genes are TRBV5-4 and TRBJ2-7; D is unclear. The V gene's germline CDR1 is SGHNT and CDR2 YYREEE (reference sequence). V lost 2 bases to trimming and J lost 0 bases, with 9 bases between them. The CDR3 length is 14 residues. The CDR3 loop is CASSFSDNSYEQYF. In DNA, the CDR3 is TGTGCCAGCAGCTTTTCCGACAACTCCTACGAGCAGTACTTC.

This chain uses TRBV7-6 with TRBJ1-1, with a tentative D call TRBD1 (5 bases). V lost 2 bases to trimming and J lost 0 bases, with 10 bases between them. This CDR3 is built from 15 residues. Germline V gene lookup returns CDR1 SGHVS and CDR2 FNYEAQ. This CDR3 reads CASSLPPTVNTEAFF. The CDR3 bases are TGTGCCAGCAGCTTACCCCCGACAGTGAACACTGAAGCTTTCTTT.

The J gene is TRBJ2-2, the V gene TRBV6-5; D gene uncertain. The CDR3 sequence is 15 residues long. Germline lookup yields CDR1 MNHEY and CDR2 SVGAGI. Deletions cut 6 bases from V and 1 base from J, with 12 bases between. CDR3 DNA: TGTGCCAGCAGGTTCGGGTCGATGAACACCGGGGAGCTGTTTTTT. Translation gives CASRFGSMNTGELFF.

The genes are TRBV14 and TRBJ1-3; unclear D gene. The germline V gene encodes CDR1 SGHDN and CDR2 FVKESK. V was pared by 4 bases and J by 2 bases, with 15 bases between. The CDR3 contains 16 residues. The CDR3: CASSRNTGSAGNTIYF. The CDR3 coding sequence is TGTGCCAGCAGCCGAAACACGGGGTCGGCTGGAAACACCATATATTTT.

The chain carries TRBV15 and TRBJ1-2, with D perhaps matching TRBD1 (5 bases). CDR3 length equals 12 residues. Germline V gene lookup returns CDR1 LNHNV and CDR2 YYDKDF (reference sequence). Deletions cut 3 bases from V and 6 bases from J, with 8 bases between. CDR3 amino acids: CATSRGGDGYTF. The CDR3 region has the DNA TGTGCCACCAGCAGGGGAGGGGATGGCTACACCTTC.

This chain joins TRBV6-1 and TRBJ2-1, with D perhaps matching TRBD2 (5 bases). V lost 5 bases and J lost 2, with 13 bases in between. Germline CDR1 reads MNHNS; CDR2 reads SASEGT. The CDR3 loop spans 15 amino acids. The CDR3 nucleotides are TGTGCCAGCAGTTGGGCGAGGGAGACCTACAATGAGCAGTTCTTC. Protein product: CASSWARETYNEQFF.

V is TRBV4-1 and J is TRBJ2-5, with D perhaps matching TRBD2 (7 bases). V lost 1 base to trimming and J lost 4 bases, with 10 bases between them. The germline CDR1 and CDR2 sequences are MGHRA and YSYEKL. The CDR3 contains 14 residues. CDR3 nucleotides: TGCGCCAGCAGCCAAGGGAGGGGGGGAGAGACCCAGTACTTC. Amino acids: CASSQGRGGETQYF.

The chain uses TRBV14 and TRBJ1-2; 9 nucleotides line up with TRBD1. Germline CDR1 SGHDN, CDR2 FVKESK. This CDR3 is built from 15 residues. Losses at the gene ends were 4 bases for V and 3 bases for J; bases not matched to a gene: 6. CDR3 in DNA: TGTGCCAGCAGCCCACAGGGGGCGATTCACTATGGCTACACCTTC. Translating gives CASSPQGAIHYGYTF.

The rearrangement joins TRBV6-1 to TRBJ1-1, with TRBD1 as a possible D gene (5 bases). Trimming removed 2 bases at V and 1 base at J, with 8 bases between. Germline V lookup: CDR1 MNHNS, CDR2 SASEGT. CDR3 length: 14 residues. CDR3 bases: TGTGCCAGCAGTGAATTGGGGGGGAACACTGAAGCTTTCTTT. It codes for CASSELGGNTEAFF.

A single count supports this clone. The chain joins TRBV30 to TRBJ1-5, with D tentatively TRBD1 (6 bases). This CDR3 comprises 14 residues. The V and J ends lost 8 bases and 4 bases respectively, with 18 bases between them. Germline values: CDR1 GTSNPN, CDR2 SVGIG (reference sequence). The CDR3, as DNA: TGTGCCGGGGGGGGGCCCGGCGGGAATCAGCCCCAGCATTTT. This codes for CAGGGPGGNQPQHF.

This sequence joins TRBV10-3 and TRBJ1-2, with D tentatively TRBD1 (5 bases). CDR3 length: 13 amino acids. V lost 2 bases and J 7 bases, leaving 11 bases between the germline ends. The germline V gene has CDR1 ENHRY and CDR2 SYGVKD. In DNA, the CDR3 is TGTGCCATCAGTGAGATGCAGGGCAGTGGCTACACCTTC. Its translation is CAISEMQGSGYTF.

The sample holds a few counts of this clone. The chain uses TRBV5-4 and TRBJ2-3; the match to TRBD2 covers 10 bases. This CDR3 has 16 amino acids. The V segment lost 3 bases and the J segment 5 bases; nucleotides outside the gene matches: 9. Germline CDR1 reads SGHNT; CDR2 reads YYREEE (reference sequence). The CDR3 sequence is CASSSERGGRGDTQYF. The CDR3 DNA reads as TGTGCCAGCAGCTCCGAGCGGGGGGGCCGTGGAGATACGCAGTATTTT.

This chain joins TRBV5-4 and TRBJ1-1; D not certain. The germline V gene has CDR1 SGHNT and CDR2 YYREEE (reference sequence). V lost 0 bases and J 8 bases, leaving 8 bases between the germline ends. This CDR3 is built from 12 residues. This CDR3 is CASSLDFSEAFF. CDR3 sequence (DNA): TGTGCCAGCAGCTTGGACTTTTCGGAAGCTTTCTTT.

This clone was detected a few times. The chain employs TRBV6-4 and TRBJ2-7, with TRBD1 matching over 7 bases. The germline V gene has CDR1 MRHNA and CDR2 SNTAGT. This CDR3 contains 16 residues. With V trimmed by 7 bases and J by 5 bases, 17 bases remained unmatched. CDR3 sequence (DNA): TGTGCCAGCATCCCGACTTCCCGGGACAGTACCCACGAGCAGTACTTC. Translating gives CASIPTSRDSTHEQYF.

The V and J genes are TRBV5-1 and TRBJ1-6; D is unclear. The CDR3 length is 15 residues. Germline V gene data show CDR1 as SGHRS and CDR2 as YFSETQ. The V and J ends lost 3 bases and 9 bases respectively, with 16 bases between them. The CDR3 region has the DNA TGCGCCAGCAGCTCGTTTTCCAGCGTGGGTTCACCCCTCCACTTT. Translating gives CASSSFSSVGSPLHF.

This chain joins TRBV5-1 and TRBJ2-3; TRBD2 agrees at 8 bases. This CDR3 has 15 amino acids. CDR1 and CDR2 from the germline V gene are SGHRS and YFSETQ. The junction had 7 bases not matched to a gene; V was cut back by 6 bases and J by 1 base. The CDR3 bases are TGCGCCAGCAAATCGGGACTAGGAGGCACAGATACGCAGTATTTT. Amino acid sequence: CASKSGLGGTDTQYF. The full variable domain, with the rest looked up from reference TRBV5-1 and TRBJ2-3, is KAGVTQTPRYLIKTRGQQVTLSCSPISGHRSVSWYQQTPGQGLQFLFEYFSETQRNKGNFPGRFSGRQFSNSRSEMNVSTLELGDSALYLCASKSGLGGTDTQYFGPGTRLTVL.

The V gene is TRBV11-2, the J gene TRBJ1-1; no firm D call. Between the trimmed V and J ends, which lost 2 bases and 0 bases, there was a span of 13 bases. The CDR3 is made up of 16 amino acids. CDR1 is SGHAT and CDR2 is FQNNGV in the germline V gene. The DNA of the CDR3 is TGTGCCAGCAGCTTAAGTACCGGGCAGCTGAACACTGAAGCTTTCTTT. Translation: CASSLSTGQLNTEAFF.